A single sample is the source of the 21 T cell receptor beta chains below, sequenced in a study of blood T cell repertoires in COVID-19. TCRdb's copy holds only in-frame clones and misses some; the assay was immunoSEQ multiplex PCR. The repertoire holds about 8,300 clones, with around nine tenths as singletons. Specimen: peripheral blood. These receptors originate from a human donor in a cohort sampled during active COVID-19.

J is TRBJ2-6 and V is TRBV5-1, with TRBD2 matching over 9 bases. The germline V gene encodes CDR1 SGHRS and CDR2 YFSETQ. Trimming cost V 1 base and J 0 bases; bases outside gene matches: 5. The CDR3 loop spans 18 amino acids. The CDR3, as DNA: TGCGCCAGCAGCTTGAGGCTAGCGGGACTCTCTGGGGCCAACGTCCTGACTTTC. Encoded protein: CASSLRLAGLSGANVLTF.

V is TRBV27 and J is TRBJ1-1; no clear D. CDR1 and CDR2 (germline): MNHEY, SMNVEV (reference sequence). V gave up 8 bases and J gave up 0 bases, with 10 bases separating them. CDR3 length equals 13 residues. Written as DNA, the CDR3 is TGTGCCAGCCGCTCAGGCATGAACACTGAAGCTTTCTTT. Its protein is CASRSGMNTEAFF.

The chain couples TRBV15 to TRBJ2-3; D is possibly TRBD2 (5 bases). Deletions cut 0 bases from V and 1 base from J, with 17 bases between. CDR3 length: 18 residues. Germline V gene sequence: CDR1 LNHNV, CDR2 YYDKDF (reference sequence). The CDR3 is CATSRDLRGIYGTDTQYF. The CDR3 nucleotides are TGTGCCACCAGCAGAGATCTCCGGGGAATTTACGGCACAGATACGCAGTATTTT.

This clone was found once. The chain carries TRBV19 and TRBJ2-2; D gene unclear. Trimming stripped 3 bases from V and 5 bases from J, with 10 bases between. CDR1 is LNHDA and CDR2 is SQIVND in the germline V gene (reference sequence). This CDR3 spans 14 amino acids. The CDR3 sequence is CASSIPPLTGELFF. The CDR3 region has the DNA TGTGCCAGTAGTATTCCCCCTTTAACCGGGGAGCTGTTTTTT.

The genes are TRBV28 and TRBJ2-3, with a weak D call TRBD1 (5 bases). The CDR3 contains 17 residues. V was pared by 2 bases and J by 3 bases, with 18 bases between. The germline V gene encodes CDR1 MDHEN and CDR2 SYDVKM. CDR3 loop: CASSLGAQGLGTDTQYF. The CDR3 region has the DNA TGTGCCAGCAGTTTAGGGGCGCAGGGATTGGGGACAGATACGCAGTATTTT.

The V gene is TRBV10-3, the J gene TRBJ2-7, with 7 bases matching TRBD1. CDR3 length: 15 amino acids. Germline lookup yields CDR1 ENHRY and CDR2 SYGVKD. V lost 3 bases, J lost 2 bases, and 7 bases stayed unmatched. This CDR3 reads CAISESWGQTYEQYF. In nucleotides, the CDR3 is TGTGCCATCAGTGAAAGTTGGGGACAGACCTACGAGCAGTACTTC.

The chain has TRBV2 and TRBJ2-1; 9 nucleotides match TRBD2. This CDR3 spans 14 amino acids. V dropped 6 bases and J dropped 7; count of bases not matched to a gene: 7. Germline CDR1 SNHLY, CDR2 FYNNEI. The CDR3 sequence is CASSPTSGRNEQFF. For the CDR3, the DNA is TGTGCCAGCAGCCCAACTAGCGGGCGAAATGAGCAGTTCTTC. Full variable domain (outside the CDR3, taken from reference TRBV2 and TRBJ2-1): EPEVTQTPSHQVTQMGQEVILRCVPISNHLYFYWYRQILGQKVEFLVSFYNNEISEKSEIFDDQFSVERPDGSNFTLKIRSTKLEDSAMYFCASSPTSGRNEQFFGPGTRLTVL.

This chain connects TRBV19 to TRBJ1-1, with unresolved D. CDR1 and CDR2 (germline): LNHDA, SQIVND (reference sequence). With 1 base removed from V and 4 bases from J, the gap between germline ends came to 7 bases. The CDR3 sequence is 13 residues long. The CDR3 nucleotides read TGTGCCAGTAGTATAGCCAGGTCCACTGAAGCTTTCTTT. This sequence encodes CASSIARSTEAFF.

The rearrangement uses TRBV6-5 and TRBJ2-1; 8 nucleotides agree with TRBD2. The CDR3 extends over 14 amino acids. Germline V lookup: CDR1 MNHEY, CDR2 SVGAGI. V shed 7 bases and J 7 bases; nucleotides not matched to a gene: 9. The CDR3 loop reads CASTGTSFANEQFF. The CDR3 DNA sequence: TGTGCCAGCACCGGGACTAGTTTCGCTAATGAGCAGTTCTTC.

The chain combines TRBV7-2 with TRBJ1-2; no clear D. CDR3 length: 16 residues. The V gene lost 1 base and the J gene lost 4 bases, with 16 bases spanning the gap. In germline, CDR1 is SGHTA, CDR2 FQGNSA. CDR3 region: CASSLEGSGRRYGYTF. The CDR3 nucleotides are TGTGCCAGCAGCTTAGAAGGAAGCGGCAGGCGCTATGGCTACACCTTC.

The chain has TRBV13 and TRBJ2-7; TRBD2 agrees at 16 bases. Germline-derived CDR1 and CDR2 are PRHDT and FYEKMQ (reference sequence). CDR3 length: 19 residues. V was pared by 0 bases and J by 2 bases, with 7 bases of the junction left unmatched. Written as DNA, the CDR3 is TGTGCCAGCAGCTTAGGGCCAGGGACTAGCGGGAGGGTCACCTACGAGCAGTACTTC. Its protein product is CASSLGPGTSGRVTYEQYF.

The chain uses TRBV9 and TRBJ1-2; D call uncertain. This CDR3 is 16 amino acids long. V lost 2 bases to trimming and J lost 4 bases, with 18 bases between them. In germline, CDR1 is SGDLS, CDR2 YYNGEE. This CDR3 reads CASSVHREGRRYGYTF. CDR3 nucleotide sequence: TGTGCCAGCAGCGTCCACCGAGAGGGAAGGCGCTATGGCTACACCTTC.

The chain has TRBV18 and TRBJ2-7; TRBD2 might be the D (6 bases). V lost 1 base, J lost 4 bases, and 17 bases lay in between. The CDR3 has 16 amino acids. Germline V gene sequence: CDR1 KGHSH, CDR2 LQKENI. CDR3 amino acids: CASSPQDGRSGYEQYF. The CDR3 DNA follows: TGTGCCAGCTCACCACAAGACGGGAGATCTGGTTACGAGCAGTACTTC.

The chain uses TRBV5-1 and TRBJ1-1; 8 positions match TRBD1. This CDR3 region has 15 residues. Trimming at V came to 4 bases and at J to 0 bases, leaving 5 bases not matched to a gene. The germline V gene has CDR1 SGHRS and CDR2 YFSETQ. The chain's CDR3 is CASSNKTGVNTEAFF. As DNA, the CDR3 is TGCGCCAGCAGCAATAAGACAGGGGTGAACACTGAAGCTTTCTTT. Full variable domain (outside the CDR3, taken from reference TRBV5-1 and TRBJ1-1): KAGVTQTPRYLIKTRGQQVTLSCSPISGHRSVSWYQQTPGQGLQFLFEYFSETQRNKGNFPGRFSGRQFSNSRSEMNVSTLELGDSALYLCASSNKTGVNTEAFFGQGTRLTVV.

V is TRBV12-2 and J is TRBJ2-1; the tabulated D call, TRBD2, remains unverified against the DNA. TRBV12-2 is listed as a pseudogene. This CDR3 has 17 residues. DNA of the CDR3: TGTGCAAGTCGTCCTGCCAATCCGGGACTAGCGGACAATGAGCAGTTCTTC. This sequence encodes CASRPANPGLADNEQFF.

J is TRBJ2-1 and V is TRBV7-7; 13 nucleotides line up with TRBD2. The CDR3 is 15 amino acids. J was trimmed by 6 bases and V by 2 bases; bases with no gene match: 1. Germline V gene lookup returns CDR1 SSHAT and CDR2 FNYEAQ (reference sequence). CDR3 amino acids: CASSLRTSGSNEQFF. CDR3 nucleotides: TGTGCCAGCAGCTTAAGGACTAGCGGGAGCAATGAGCAGTTCTTC.

The chain couples TRBV6-6 to TRBJ2-3; maybe TRBD1 (6 bases). Trimming took off 6 bases at V and 4 bases at J, with 11 bases between the two ends. The CDR3 loop spans 13 amino acids. Germline CDR1 reads MNHNY; CDR2 reads SVGAGI (reference sequence). The chain's CDR3 is CASRQGQSDTQYF. Here the CDR3 DNA reads TGTGCCAGCAGACAAGGACAGTCAGATACGCAGTATTTT.

A few counts support this clone. The genes are TRBV12-5 and TRBJ2-7, with TRBD2 matching over 11 bases. This CDR3 has 22 amino acids. Per germline, CDR1 LGHNT and CDR2 FRNRAP. Losses at the gene ends were 0 bases for V and 5 bases for J; bases not matched to a gene: 24. The CDR3 loop is CASGLVLGPTIAGGPNYDEQYF. CDR3 DNA sequence: TGTGCTAGTGGTTTGGTACTCGGTCCTACCATAGCGGGAGGGCCTAATTACGACGAGCAGTACTTC.

V gene TRBV30 combines with J gene TRBJ2-7; 7 bases fit TRBD2. J gave up 3 bases and V 3 bases, and 17 bases lay outside the gene matches. Germline lookup yields CDR1 GTSNPN and CDR2 SVGIG (reference sequence). This CDR3 has 17 residues. The CDR3 nucleotides read TGTGCCTGGAGCATTACAGCCCCTTGGGACTACTACTACGAGCAGTACTTC. This codes for CAWSITAPWDYYYEQYF. The variable domain in full, with the rest retrieved from reference TRBV30 and TRBJ2-7, is SQTIHQWPATLVQPVGSPLSLECTVEGTSNPNLYWYRQAAGRGLQLLFYSVGIGQISSEVPQNLSASRPQDRQFILSSKKLLLSDSGFYLCAWSITAPWDYYYEQYFGPGTRLTVT.

The chain's CDR3 is CASSQRGGSTYEQYF. For the CDR3, the DNA is TGCGCCAGCAGCCAAAGAGGGGGAAGTACCTACGAGCAGTACTTC. V usage is TRBV5-1 and J usage is TRBJ2-7; perhaps TRBD1 as D (6 bases). The CDR3 length is 15 residues. V lost 4 bases, J lost 2 bases, and 16 bases lay in between. Germline V gives CDR1 SGHRS, CDR2 YFSETQ.

V gene TRBV19 combines with J gene TRBJ1-4, with a weak D call TRBD1 (6 bases). The CDR3 length is 15 residues. The V end was cut by 1 base, the J end by 4 bases, with 10 bases between. Looked up from germline, CDR1 is LNHDA and CDR2 is SQIVND (reference sequence). CDR3 DNA sequence: TGTGCCAGTAGTATAGGGACAGCCTATAATGAAAAACTGTTTTTT. Amino acids: CASSIGTAYNEKLFF. The whole variable domain, remainder taken from reference TRBV19 and TRBJ1-4, is DGGITQSPKYLFRKEGQNVTLSCEQNLNHDAMYWYRQDPGQGLRLIYYSQIVNDFQKGDIAEGYSVSREKKESFPLTVTSAQKNPTAFYLCASSIGTAYNEKLFFGSGTQLSVL.